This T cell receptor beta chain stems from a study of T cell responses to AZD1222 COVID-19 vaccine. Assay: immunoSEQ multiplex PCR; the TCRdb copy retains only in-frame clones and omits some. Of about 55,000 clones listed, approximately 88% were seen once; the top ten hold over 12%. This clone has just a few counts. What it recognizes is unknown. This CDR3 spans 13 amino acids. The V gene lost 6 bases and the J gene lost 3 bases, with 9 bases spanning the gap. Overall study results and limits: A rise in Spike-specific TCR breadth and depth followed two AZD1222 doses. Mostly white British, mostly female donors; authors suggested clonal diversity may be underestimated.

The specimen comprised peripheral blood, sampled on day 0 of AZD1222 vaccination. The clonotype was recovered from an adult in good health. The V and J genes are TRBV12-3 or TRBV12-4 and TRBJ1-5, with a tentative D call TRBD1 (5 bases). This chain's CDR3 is CASRRGDNQPQHF. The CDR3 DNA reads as TGTGCCAGCAGGCGGGGGGACAATCAGCCCCAGCATTTT.